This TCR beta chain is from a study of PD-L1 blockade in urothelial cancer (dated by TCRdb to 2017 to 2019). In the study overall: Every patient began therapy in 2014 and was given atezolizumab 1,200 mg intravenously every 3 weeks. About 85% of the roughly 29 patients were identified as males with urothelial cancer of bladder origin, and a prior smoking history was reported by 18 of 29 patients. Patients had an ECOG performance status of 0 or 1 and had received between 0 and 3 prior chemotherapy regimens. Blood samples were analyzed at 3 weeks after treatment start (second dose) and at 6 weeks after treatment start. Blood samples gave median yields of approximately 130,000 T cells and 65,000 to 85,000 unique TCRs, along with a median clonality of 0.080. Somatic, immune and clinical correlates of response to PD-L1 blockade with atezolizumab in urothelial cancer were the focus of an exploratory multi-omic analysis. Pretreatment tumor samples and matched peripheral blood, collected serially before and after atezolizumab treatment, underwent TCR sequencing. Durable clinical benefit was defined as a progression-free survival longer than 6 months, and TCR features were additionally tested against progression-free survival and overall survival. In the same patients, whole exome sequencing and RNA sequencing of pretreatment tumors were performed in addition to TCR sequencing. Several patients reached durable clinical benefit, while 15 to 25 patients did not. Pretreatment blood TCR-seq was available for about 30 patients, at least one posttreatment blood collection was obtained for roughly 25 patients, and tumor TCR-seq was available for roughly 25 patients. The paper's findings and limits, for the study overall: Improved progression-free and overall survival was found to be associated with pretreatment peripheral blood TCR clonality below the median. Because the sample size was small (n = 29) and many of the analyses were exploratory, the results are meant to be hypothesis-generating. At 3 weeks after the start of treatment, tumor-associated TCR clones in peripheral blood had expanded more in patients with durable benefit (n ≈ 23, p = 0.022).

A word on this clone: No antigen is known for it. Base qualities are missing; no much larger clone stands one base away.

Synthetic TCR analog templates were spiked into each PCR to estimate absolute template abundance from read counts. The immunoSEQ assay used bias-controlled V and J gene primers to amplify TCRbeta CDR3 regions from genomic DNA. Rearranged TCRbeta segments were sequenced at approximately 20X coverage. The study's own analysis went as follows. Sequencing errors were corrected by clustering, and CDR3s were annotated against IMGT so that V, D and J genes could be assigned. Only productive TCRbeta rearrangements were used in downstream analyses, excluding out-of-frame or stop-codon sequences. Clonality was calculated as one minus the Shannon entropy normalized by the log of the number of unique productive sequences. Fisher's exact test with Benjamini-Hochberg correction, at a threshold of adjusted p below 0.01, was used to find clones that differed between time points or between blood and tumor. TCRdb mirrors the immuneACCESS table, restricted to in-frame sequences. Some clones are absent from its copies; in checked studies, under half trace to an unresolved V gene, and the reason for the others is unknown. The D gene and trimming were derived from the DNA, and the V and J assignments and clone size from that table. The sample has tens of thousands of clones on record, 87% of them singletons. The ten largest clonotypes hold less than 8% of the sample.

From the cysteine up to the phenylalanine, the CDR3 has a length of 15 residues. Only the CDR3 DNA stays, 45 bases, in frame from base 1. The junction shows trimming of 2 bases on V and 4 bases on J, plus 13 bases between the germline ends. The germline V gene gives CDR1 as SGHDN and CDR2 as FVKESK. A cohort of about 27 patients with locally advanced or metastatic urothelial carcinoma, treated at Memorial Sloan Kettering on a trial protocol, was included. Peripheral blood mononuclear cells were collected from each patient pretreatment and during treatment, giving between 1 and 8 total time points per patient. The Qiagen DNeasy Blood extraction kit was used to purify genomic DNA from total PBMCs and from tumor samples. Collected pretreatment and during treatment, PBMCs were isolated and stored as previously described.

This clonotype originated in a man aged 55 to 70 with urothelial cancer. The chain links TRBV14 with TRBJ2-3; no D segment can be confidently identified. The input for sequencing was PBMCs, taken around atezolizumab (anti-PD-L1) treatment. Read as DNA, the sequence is TGTGCCAGCAGCCAATTATACAGTCCCGCAGATACGCAGTATTTT. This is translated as CASSQLYSPADTQYF.